One TCR beta chain is described in this entry. V was trimmed by 3 bases and J by 4 bases, leaving 10 bases between them. The CDR3 contains 13 residues. Germline V gene lookup returns CDR1 LGHNA and CDR2 YSLEER. These data come from a study of blood T cell repertoires in COVID-19. Background on the study: PBMCs, B-cell-depleted T cells, or T cells were the source of the cDNA or gDNA that made up the material.

The method was immunoSEQ multiplex PCR; TCRdb's version includes in-frame clones alone and lacks a portion of them. Of 200,000 or so clones in the sample, roughly 79% were seen once. The chain carries TRBV4-3 and TRBJ2-7; D ambiguous. This receptor was taken from a human donor with acute or convalescent COVID-19. The donor label of this sample is uncertain. Material for sequencing was peripheral blood. CDR3 sequence (DNA): TGCGCCAGCAGCCAGAGCCTAAGATACGAGCAGTACTTC. Protein product: CASSQSLRYEQYF.